The source of this TCR beta chain is a study of cytomegalovirus exposure and HLA in healthy donors. Study overall: The same platform as the 650 to 700 first-cohort repertoires was used for the 90 to 150 validation repertoires, a later analysis reported. Findings and limits, study-wide: Published work reported that the classifier diagnosed cytomegalovirus status with high specificity and sensitivity.

After removal of 2 bases from V and 7 bases from J, the junction contained 9 bases not matched to a gene. Germline CDR1 MNHEY, CDR2 SVGAGI. This CDR3 has 15 amino acids. This clone appeared once. Its matching antigen is unknown. Generated by immunoSEQ multiplex PCR, the TCRdb table keeps only in-frame clones and is missing some. Here the sample spans approximately 160,000 clones, 75% to 90% being singletons. Sequenced input: PBMCs. The clonotype was recovered from a woman between 18 and 29 years old in good health and CMV-seronegative. The chain carries TRBV6-5 and TRBJ1-1; 8 nucleotides match TRBD1. The CDR3 sequence is CASSYTRTGRIEAFF. In DNA, the CDR3 is TGTGCCAGCAGTTACACACGGACAGGGAGAATTGAAGCTTTCTTT.